These T cell receptor beta chains were read from a single sample in a study of blood T cell repertoires in COVID-19. Repertoires were generated with immunoSEQ multiplex PCR, while TCRdb's copy carries only in-frame clones and drops some. The data contain approximately 99,000 clones, 79% of them singletons. The sequenced sample was peripheral blood. The receptors originated from a woman over 75 with active or convalescent COVID-19. CDR3s include the opening cysteine and the closing phenylalanine or tryptophan. A D gene is named only where the DNA matches it firmly. Only some rows state a clone size, as once, few, many or a class for expanded clones.

J gene: TRBJ1-6; clone size: .; V gene: TRBV30; D gene: TRBD1; CDR3 protein: CAWADRGSGTLHF; CDR3 DNA: TGTGCCTGGGCTGACAGGGGTTCGGGGACCCTCCACTTT
J gene: TRBJ2-1; clone size: few; V gene: TRBV6-6; D gene: .; CDR3 protein: CASSYGGAWENEQFF; CDR3 DNA: TGTGCCAGCAGTTATGGGGGGGCGTGGGAAAATGAGCAGTTCTTC
J gene: TRBJ1-2; clone size: .; V gene: TRBV5-4; D gene: .; CDR3 protein: CASSFKTNYGYTF; CDR3 DNA: TGTGCCAGCAGCTTCAAGACAAACTATGGCTACACCTTC
J gene: TRBJ2-7; clone size: .; V gene: TRBV9; D gene: TRBD2; CDR3 protein: CASSVSDSGSSYEQYF; CDR3 DNA: TGTGCCAGCAGCGTCTCGGATAGCGGGAGCTCCTACGAGCAGTACTTC
J gene: TRBJ2-7; clone size: .; V gene: TRBV19; D gene: TRBD1; CDR3 protein: CASSSPPGTGHIYEQYF; CDR3 DNA: TGTGCCAGTAGTTCTCCACCCGGGACAGGGCATATCTACGAGCAGTACTTC
J gene: TRBJ2-3; clone size: .; V gene: TRBV10-3; D gene: TRBD2; CDR3 protein: CAISDATSGSSDTQYF; CDR3 DNA: TGTGCCATCAGTGACGCCACTAGCGGGAGTTCAGATACGCAGTATTTT
J gene: TRBJ2-1; clone size: .; V gene: TRBV6-5; D gene: .; CDR3 protein: CASSSPVRGHNEQFF; CDR3 DNA: TGTGCCAGCAGTTCCCCGGTTCGAGGCCACAATGAGCAGTTCTTC
J gene: TRBJ2-2; clone size: .; V gene: TRBV28; D gene: TRBD1; CDR3 protein: CASRWTGGSGELFF; CDR3 DNA: TGTGCCAGCAGATGGACAGGGGGGAGCGGGGAGCTGTTTTTT
J gene: TRBJ1-1; clone size: .; V gene: TRBV7-2; D gene: TRBD1; CDR3 protein: CASSPQGGHTEAFF; CDR3 DNA: TGTGCCAGCAGCCCACAGGGGGGGCACACTGAAGCTTTCTTT
J gene: TRBJ1-2; clone size: .; V gene: TRBV10-2; D gene: .; CDR3 protein: CASSAVQGIYGYTF; CDR3 DNA: TGCGCCAGCAGTGCGGTTCAGGGGATTTATGGCTACACCTTC
J gene: TRBJ2-7; clone size: few; V gene: TRBV7-9; D gene: TRBD1; CDR3 protein: CASSSSGTGRQYF; CDR3 DNA: TGTGCCAGCAGCTCATCCGGGACAGGGAGGCAGTACTTC
J gene: TRBJ2-7; clone size: .; V gene: TRBV5-1; D gene: TRBD1; CDR3 protein: CASSPQQGISYEQYF; CDR3 DNA: TGCGCCAGCAGCCCCCAACAGGGGATCTCCTACGAGCAGTACTTC
J gene: TRBJ1-2; clone size: .; V gene: TRBV29-1; D gene: .; CDR3 protein: CSVEDTPPKGANYGYTF; CDR3 DNA: TGCAGCGTTGAAGACACTCCCCCGAAAGGGGCCAACTATGGCTACACCTTC
J gene: TRBJ1-3; clone size: .; V gene: TRBV19; D gene: .; CDR3 protein: CASSISGSGNTIYF; CDR3 DNA: TGTGCCAGTAGTATTTCAGGGTCCGGAAACACCATATATTTT
J gene: TRBJ2-1; clone size: once; V gene: TRBV5-1; D gene: TRBD1; CDR3 protein: CASSLDGTGVYNEQFF; CDR3 DNA: TGCGCCAGCAGCTTGGATGGGACAGGGGTGTACAATGAGCAGTTCTTC
J gene: TRBJ2-7; clone size: .; V gene: TRBV6-5; D gene: .; CDR3 protein: CASSYEGWSGKYF; CDR3 DNA: TGTGCCAGCAGTTACGAGGGTTGGTCGGGCAAGTACTTC
J gene: TRBJ2-1; clone size: .; V gene: TRBV5-1; D gene: .; CDR3 protein: CASSFGGVGGSYNEQFF; CDR3 DNA: TGCGCCAGCAGCTTCGGCGGGGTTGGCGGCTCCTACAATGAGCAGTTCTTC
J gene: TRBJ2-7; clone size: .; V gene: TRBV7-2; D gene: .; CDR3 protein: CASSPLGGVNTYEQYF; CDR3 DNA: TGTGCCAGCAGCCCCCTGGGCGGGGTGAATACTTACGAGCAGTACTTC
J gene: TRBJ2-1; clone size: .; V gene: TRBV7-6; D gene: .; CDR3 protein: CASSPKRLAGLNEQFF; CDR3 DNA: TGTGCCAGCAGCCCCAAAAGGCTAGCCGGGTTGAATGAGCAGTTCTTC
J gene: TRBJ2-3; clone size: .; V gene: TRBV7-9; D gene: .; CDR3 protein: CASSSVSDTQYF; CDR3 DNA: TGTGCCAGCAGCTCCGTTTCAGATACGCAGTATTTT
J gene: TRBJ1-2; clone size: .; V gene: TRBV5-1; D gene: TRBD1; CDR3 protein: CASSFSTGVEGYTF; CDR3 DNA: TGCGCCAGCAGTTTCTCCACAGGGGTGGAGGGCTACACCTTC
J gene: TRBJ2-7; clone size: .; V gene: TRBV28; D gene: TRBD1; CDR3 protein: CASSAFTGGWEQYF; CDR3 DNA: TGTGCCAGCAGTGCTTTTACAGGGGGGTGGGAGCAGTACTTC
J gene: TRBJ2-7; clone size: .; V gene: TRBV11-1; D gene: .; CDR3 protein: CASSSTGIEQYF; CDR3 DNA: TGTGCCAGCAGCTCAACAGGGATCGAGCAGTACTTC
J gene: TRBJ2-7; clone size: .; V gene: TRBV29-1; D gene: .; CDR3 protein: CSVAAGRSEQYF; CDR3 DNA: TGCAGCGTTGCGGCAGGGAGGTCCGAGCAGTACTTC